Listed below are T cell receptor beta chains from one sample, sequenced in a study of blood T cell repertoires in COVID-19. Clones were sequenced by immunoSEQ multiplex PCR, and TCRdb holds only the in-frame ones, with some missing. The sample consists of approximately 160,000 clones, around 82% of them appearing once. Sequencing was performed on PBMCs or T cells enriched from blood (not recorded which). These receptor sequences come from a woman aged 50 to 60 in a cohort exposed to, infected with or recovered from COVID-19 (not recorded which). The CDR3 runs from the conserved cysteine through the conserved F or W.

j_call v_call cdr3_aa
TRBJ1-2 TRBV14 CASSSKGGGSFGYTF
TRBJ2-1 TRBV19 CASNRLAGARNNEQFF
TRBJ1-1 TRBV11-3 CASALQTNTEAFF
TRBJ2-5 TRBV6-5 CASSYGRSQYF
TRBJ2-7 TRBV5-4 CASSFGSGSSGYEQYF
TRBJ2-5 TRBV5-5 CASSLLQGPGQGAKETQYF
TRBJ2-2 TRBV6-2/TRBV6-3 CASSYSSAGLAAGELFF
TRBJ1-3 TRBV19 CASSLIAGSGNTIYF
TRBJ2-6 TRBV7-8 CASSLVEAGANVLTF
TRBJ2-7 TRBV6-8 CASTKRFSRGDEQYF